The 3 T cell receptor beta chains reported below all come from one sample, sequenced in a study of molecular identifiers for immune sequencing clone quantification (dated by TCRdb to the late 2010s). Library prep was done by PCR. Instrument on record: Illumina HiSeq 4000. TCRdb applied fastp at Q25 and MiXCR to the public reads, then kept only in-frame beta chains. Merged by CDR3 protein, the rows form single entries marked with the most common genes and DNA. The sample table shows some 650,000 distinct CDR3 sequences, and roughly 21% are seen once. The ten top clones hold roughly 0.83% of the sample. Specimen: naive CD8+ T cells from blood, with Jurkat cell RNA spiked in. The sample's cell subset or site, from its label and the paper: FACS-sorted CD8+CD4-CCR7+CD45RA+ naive T cells. The receptors come from a human donor in good health. Some libraries in this study had Jurkat cell RNA spiked in.

This clonotype was seen at least ten times. V is TRBV2 and J is TRBJ1-1; D is uncertain. V was trimmed by 8 bases and J by 3 bases, leaving 16 bases between them. This CDR3 is built from 14 residues. In germline, CDR1 is SNHLY, CDR2 FYNNEI. For the CDR3, the DNA is TGTGCCAGCCGAATGGCGCCCCAGGACACTGAAGCTTTCTTT. Amino acid sequence: CASRMAPQDTEAFF. Full variable domain (rest looked up from reference TRBV2 and TRBJ1-1): EPEVTQTPSHQVTQMGQEVILRCVPISNHLYFYWYRQILGQKVEFLVSFYNNEISEKSEIFDDQFSVERPDGSNFTLKIRSTKLEDSAMYFCASRMAPQDTEAFFGQGTRLTVV.

This clonotype was counted many times. This sequence joins TRBV29-1 and TRBJ2-7, with a tentative D call TRBD1 (5 bases). CDR3 length equals 14 residues. Germline assignment: CDR1 SQVTM and CDR2 ANQGSEA. V was cut by 2 bases and J by 0 bases, with 11 bases left in between. The DNA of the CDR3 is TGCAGCGTTGAACCAGGGATCGGCTCCTACGAGCAGTACTTC. Amino acids: CSVEPGIGSYEQYF.

This clonotype was detected ten times or more. The rearrangement uses TRBV6-5 and TRBJ1-2, with a tentative D call TRBD1 (5 bases). Trimming pared 0 bases from V and 4 bases from J, leaving 12 bases between. CDR3 length: 15 amino acids. Germline V CDR1 and CDR2: MNHEY, SVGAGI. CDR3 residues: CASSYSIGDRYGYTF. CDR3 coding DNA: TGTGCCAGCAGTTACTCGATAGGGGATCGCTATGGCTACACCTTC.